The 6 T cell receptor beta chains below come from one sample, sequenced in a study of vaccination effects on CD4 cells after COVID-19. Clones were sequenced by immunoSEQ multiplex PCR, and TCRdb holds only the in-frame ones, with some missing. Among under 30,000 clones, approximately 65% were seen once, and the ten largest hold roughly 9.2%. Scientists isolated CD4+ T cells after a roughly ten-day culture period ended. These receptors lack a known antigen. This sample comprised CD4+ T cells from PBMCs cultured without peptide, obtained before COVID-19 vaccination. The receptors come from a human donor who received a COVID-19 vaccine.

The CDR3 reads CASSLRVGEAFF. The DNA for the CDR3 is TGTGCCAGCAGTTTAAGGGTCGGTGAAGCTTTCTTT. The rearrangement uses TRBV12-3 or TRBV12-4 and TRBJ1-1, with no clear D. The CDR3 extends over 12 amino acids. Trimming shortened V by 2 bases and J by 7 bases, and 8 bases separated the two germline ends.

This chain joins TRBV19 and TRBJ1-1; 8 bases map to TRBD1. Germline V lookup: CDR1 LNHDA, CDR2 SQIVND (reference sequence). This CDR3 contains 15 residues. J was trimmed by 6 bases and V by 3 bases; bases with no gene match: 9. CDR3 DNA: TGTGCCAGTAGTATGGGGGCAGGGGGCGTTCCTGAAGCTTTCTTT. It yields the protein CASSMGAGGVPEAFF.

The rearrangement links TRBV5-4 to TRBJ1-3; 7 positions agree with TRBD1. The CDR3 runs 14 residues. CDR1 is SGHNT and CDR2 is YYREEE in the germline V gene (reference sequence). V shed 4 bases and J 4 bases; nucleotides not matched to a gene: 5. CDR3 bases: TGTGCCAGCAGCACCCGGGACAGAGGAAACACCATATATTTT. It translates to CASSTRDRGNTIYF.

V and J are TRBV6-5 and TRBJ2-5, with D unclear. Germline V gives CDR1 MNHEY, CDR2 SVGAGI. Trimming took 2 bases from V and 4 from J, leaving 14 bases between them. The CDR3 is 15 residues long. The CDR3 coding sequence is TGTGCCAGCAGTTACAGTGGGGTTTTAGGAGAGACCCAGTACTTC. Translated: CASSYSGVLGETQYF.

V and J are TRBV5-4 and TRBJ1-6, with D unclear. V was clipped by 0 bases and J by 9 bases, with 10 bases between them. Germline-derived CDR1 and CDR2 are SGHNT and YYREEE (reference sequence). The CDR3 sequence is 14 residues long. The CDR3 DNA reads as TGTGCCAGCAGCTTGGCCCGGCCGGGTTCACCCCTCCACTTT. This codes for CASSLARPGSPLHF.

This rearrangement joins TRBV5-1 to TRBJ1-3, with 8 nucleotides matching TRBD1. The V and J ends lost 5 bases and 4 bases, in that order; junction bases with no gene match: 8. Germline-derived CDR1 and CDR2 are SGHRS and YFSETQ. CDR3 length: 15 residues. CDR3 nucleotide sequence: TGCGCCAGCAGTACGACAGGGGCATTAGGAAACACCATATATTTT. Residues: CASSTTGALGNTIYF.